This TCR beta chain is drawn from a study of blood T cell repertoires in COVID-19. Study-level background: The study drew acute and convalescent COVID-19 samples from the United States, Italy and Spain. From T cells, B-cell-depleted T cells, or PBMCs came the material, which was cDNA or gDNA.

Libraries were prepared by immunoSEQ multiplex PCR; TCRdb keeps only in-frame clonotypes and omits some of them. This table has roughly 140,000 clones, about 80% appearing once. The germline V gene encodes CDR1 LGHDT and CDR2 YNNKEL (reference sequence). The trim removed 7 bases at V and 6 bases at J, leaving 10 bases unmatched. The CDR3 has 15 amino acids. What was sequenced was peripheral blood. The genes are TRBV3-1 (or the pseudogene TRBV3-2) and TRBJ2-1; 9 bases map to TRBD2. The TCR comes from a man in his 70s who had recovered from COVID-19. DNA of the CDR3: TGTGCCAGCACCGTCAGTAGCGGGAGATCCAATGAGCAGTTCTTC. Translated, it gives CASTVSSGRSNEQFF.